The clone carrying this T cell receptor beta chain was observed a handful of times. Its specificity is not known. V was pared by 3 bases and J by 0 bases, with 20 bases between. This CDR3 comprises 18 residues. From germline, CDR1 is LGHNA and CDR2 YSLEER. This sample was included in a study of T cell repertoires in cytomegalovirus infection. Study-level information: Public TCR beta signatures provided an indication of both CMV infection and a matching HLA type.

TCRdb re-analysed the reads in MiXCR, keeping a single row per CDR3 protein. The table includes approximately 120,000 distinct CDR3 sequences, 30% to 40% detected once. This chain joins TRBV4-3 and TRBJ1-1; tentatively, D is TRBD1 (6 bases). This material consisted of CD8+ T cells from cultured PBMCs, taken from culture after CMV antigen stimulation. This clonotype was obtained from a human donor in good health (CMV status not recorded). Some clones in this sample may be carry-over from other donors' samples. CDR3 coding DNA: TGCGCCAGCAGCCACCCAACCAAACGGGGGGGCTTGAACACTGAAGCTTTCTTT. Its translation: CASSHPTKRGGLNTEAFF.